The 16 T cell receptor beta chains listed next were all sequenced from one sample in a study of shared clonotypes between healthy human individuals. Naivety among CD8 cells was defined by CD45RO negativity and positive CCR7 selection, thereby excluding terminally differentiated effector memory CD45RA+ cells. Sequencing was performed with immunoSEQ multiplex PCR; in TCRdb, only in-frame clones are kept and a portion is missing. The sample consists of some 2,000,000 clones, about 95% of them appearing once. The sequenced sample consisted of naive CD8+ T cells sorted from blood. The receptors were sampled from a man between 18 and 35 years old in good health.

The chain links TRBV5-1 to TRBJ2-3; D possibly matches TRBD1 or TRBD2 (5 bases each). The CDR3 runs 17 residues. Germline V gene data show CDR1 as SGHRS and CDR2 as YFSETQ. V lost 4 bases, J lost 0 bases, and 18 bases lay in between. CDR3 in amino acids: CASSPRQGPSSTDTQYF. The CDR3 DNA is TGCGCCAGCAGCCCCCGGCAGGGACCCTCTAGCACAGATACGCAGTATTTT.

This clone has only one observation. This chain joins TRBV5-4 and TRBJ1-3, with no clear D. CDR3 length equals 14 residues. Trimming cost V 4 bases and J 2 bases, with 10 bases left between them. Germline lookup yields CDR1 SGHNT and CDR2 YYREEE (reference sequence). The CDR3, as DNA: TGTGCCAGCAGCCGGACCGGGGCTGGAAACACCATATATTTT. This translates into CASSRTGAGNTIYF.

The chain uses TRBV11-2 and TRBJ1-1; D may be TRBD1 (6 bases). The ends were cut back, 10 bases at V and 11 bases at J, with 14 bases in the middle. CDR3 length: 10 amino acids. In germline, CDR1 is SGHAT, CDR2 FQNNGV. CDR3 nucleotides: TGTGCCACCGACAGGTCTGGGGCTTTCTTT. This translates into CATDRSGAFF.

This chain joins TRBV13 and TRBJ2-7; perhaps D is TRBD1 or TRBD2 (5 bases each). Trimming left V 1 base short and J 0 bases short, with 10 bases between. The germline CDR1 and CDR2 sequences are PRHDT and FYEKMQ (reference sequence). The CDR3 is 15 residues long. The CDR3, as DNA: TGTGCCAGCAGCTTAGAAGCCGGGACCTCCTACGAGCAGTACTTC. Its protein is CASSLEAGTSYEQYF.

The chain uses TRBV28 and TRBJ2-1; perhaps TRBD2 as D (6 bases). The CDR3 loop spans 15 amino acids. V lost 2 bases and J lost 2, with 10 bases in between. Germline-derived CDR1 and CDR2 are MDHEN and SYDVKM. The CDR3 region is CASSLNGGTYNEQFF. As DNA, the CDR3 is TGTGCCAGCAGTTTAAACGGGGGTACCTACAATGAGCAGTTCTTC.

The rearrangement joins TRBV6-5 to TRBJ1-6; unclear D gene. This CDR3 has 13 amino acids. V dropped 2 bases and J dropped 10 bases, with 9 bases sitting between them. Germline CDR1 and CDR2: MNHEY and SVGAGI. The CDR3 region is CASSYGPASPLHF. The DNA of the CDR3 is TGTGCCAGCAGTTACGGGCCAGCATCACCCCTCCACTTT.

On this clone itself: A junction end diverges from the germline sequence, so it may reflect a read error. V and J are TRBV7-9 and TRBJ2-3; 9 nucleotides match TRBD2. The germline V gene has CDR1 SEHNR and CDR2 FQNEAQ (reference sequence). This CDR3 contains 13 residues. The CDR3 DNA reads TGTGCCAGCAGTTTAGCGGGAGTGGATACGCAGTATTTT. Amino acid sequence: CASSLAGVDTQYF.

The chain joins TRBV7-3 to TRBJ2-1; D is unclear. This CDR3 is built from 16 residues. Germline V gives CDR1 SGHTA, CDR2 FQGTGA. With 5 bases removed from V and 0 bases from J, the gap between germline ends came to 14 bases. The CDR3 is CASSDIDTASYNEQFF. The CDR3 nucleotides read TGTGCCAGCAGCGACATTGACACGGCCTCCTACAATGAGCAGTTCTTC.

The chain combines TRBV10-3 with TRBJ2-2; 8 bases match TRBD2. Unmatched junction bases numbered 8, after V lost 7 bases and J lost 4 bases. This CDR3 has 15 amino acids. Germline lookup yields CDR1 ENHRY and CDR2 SYGVKD. The CDR3 reads CAIMAGGASTGELFF. In nucleotides, the CDR3 is TGTGCCATCATGGCGGGAGGTGCGTCCACCGGGGAGCTGTTTTTT.

This clone showed up just once. The chain recombines TRBV7-8 with TRBJ1-2; perhaps TRBD1 as D (5 bases). The CDR3 covers 18 residues. V lost 4 bases, J lost 2 bases, and 23 bases lay in between. Germline values: CDR1 SGHVS, CDR2 FQNEAQ. The DNA of the CDR3 is TGTGCCAGCAGCTCAAAGCCCCGGGACTCCAAAAGGAACTATGGCTACACCTTC. Its translation is CASSSKPRDSKRNYGYTF.

V gene TRBV18 combines with J gene TRBJ2-3; D perhaps matches TRBD1 (6 bases). The germline V gene has CDR1 KGHSH and CDR2 LQKENI. Trimming left V 2 bases short and J 2 bases short, with 14 bases between. This CDR3 has 16 residues. CDR3 DNA sequence: TGTGCCAGCTCACCAGTAGGGGGACCCCTCACAGATACGCAGTATTTT. Amino acids: CASSPVGGPLTDTQYF.

About this clone itself: The same CDR3 also results from other DNA sequences found in this sample. The chain uses TRBV5-4 and TRBJ2-7; 8 bases line up with TRBD1. V dropped 2 bases and J dropped 2; count of bases not matched to a gene: 3. The CDR3 extends over 14 amino acids. The V gene's germline CDR1 is SGHNT and CDR2 YYREEE (reference sequence). DNA of the CDR3: TGTGCCAGCAGCTTAGGACAGGGCGCCTACGAGCAGTACTTC. Its translation: CASSLGQGAYEQYF.

This clone occurred once. The genes are TRBV7-9 and TRBJ1-1, with TRBD1 matching over 7 bases. The germline CDR1 and CDR2 sequences are SEHNR and FQNEAQ (reference sequence). The junction had 5 bases not matched to a gene; V was cut back by 3 bases and J by 1 base. The CDR3 contains 15 residues. CDR3 nucleotides: TGTGCCAGCAGCTTCGCCCAGGGGGGGAACACTGAAGCTTTCTTT. As protein: CASSFAQGGNTEAFF.

CDR3 DNA sequence: TGTGCCAGCAGTCCTGGAGTTCCCCGCTCCTACGAGCAGTACTTC. Amino acid sequence: CASSPGVPRSYEQYF. This chain uses TRBV27 with TRBJ2-7; D ambiguous. The germline gives CDR1 MNHEY, CDR2 SMNVEV (reference sequence). V dropped 5 bases and J dropped 0 bases, with 14 bases sitting between them. This CDR3 contains 15 residues.

This chain joins TRBV4-3 and TRBJ1-6; D not certain. The CDR3 has 15 residues. V was pared by 0 bases and J by 9 bases, with 12 bases between. Germline V gene lookup returns CDR1 LGHNA and CDR2 YSLEER. CDR3 nucleotide sequence: TGCGCCAGCAGCCAAGATGGAGGCTTTAGTTCACCCCTCCACTTT. It yields the protein CASSQDGGFSSPLHF.

V and J are TRBV6-4 and TRBJ1-3, with D unclear. This CDR3 has 14 residues. Germline assignment: CDR1 MRHNA and CDR2 SNTAGT. Trimming took off 2 bases at V and 0 bases at J, with 5 bases between the two ends. The CDR3 reads CASSDGSSGNTIYF. DNA of the CDR3: TGTGCCAGCAGTGACGGGAGCTCTGGAAACACCATATATTTT.